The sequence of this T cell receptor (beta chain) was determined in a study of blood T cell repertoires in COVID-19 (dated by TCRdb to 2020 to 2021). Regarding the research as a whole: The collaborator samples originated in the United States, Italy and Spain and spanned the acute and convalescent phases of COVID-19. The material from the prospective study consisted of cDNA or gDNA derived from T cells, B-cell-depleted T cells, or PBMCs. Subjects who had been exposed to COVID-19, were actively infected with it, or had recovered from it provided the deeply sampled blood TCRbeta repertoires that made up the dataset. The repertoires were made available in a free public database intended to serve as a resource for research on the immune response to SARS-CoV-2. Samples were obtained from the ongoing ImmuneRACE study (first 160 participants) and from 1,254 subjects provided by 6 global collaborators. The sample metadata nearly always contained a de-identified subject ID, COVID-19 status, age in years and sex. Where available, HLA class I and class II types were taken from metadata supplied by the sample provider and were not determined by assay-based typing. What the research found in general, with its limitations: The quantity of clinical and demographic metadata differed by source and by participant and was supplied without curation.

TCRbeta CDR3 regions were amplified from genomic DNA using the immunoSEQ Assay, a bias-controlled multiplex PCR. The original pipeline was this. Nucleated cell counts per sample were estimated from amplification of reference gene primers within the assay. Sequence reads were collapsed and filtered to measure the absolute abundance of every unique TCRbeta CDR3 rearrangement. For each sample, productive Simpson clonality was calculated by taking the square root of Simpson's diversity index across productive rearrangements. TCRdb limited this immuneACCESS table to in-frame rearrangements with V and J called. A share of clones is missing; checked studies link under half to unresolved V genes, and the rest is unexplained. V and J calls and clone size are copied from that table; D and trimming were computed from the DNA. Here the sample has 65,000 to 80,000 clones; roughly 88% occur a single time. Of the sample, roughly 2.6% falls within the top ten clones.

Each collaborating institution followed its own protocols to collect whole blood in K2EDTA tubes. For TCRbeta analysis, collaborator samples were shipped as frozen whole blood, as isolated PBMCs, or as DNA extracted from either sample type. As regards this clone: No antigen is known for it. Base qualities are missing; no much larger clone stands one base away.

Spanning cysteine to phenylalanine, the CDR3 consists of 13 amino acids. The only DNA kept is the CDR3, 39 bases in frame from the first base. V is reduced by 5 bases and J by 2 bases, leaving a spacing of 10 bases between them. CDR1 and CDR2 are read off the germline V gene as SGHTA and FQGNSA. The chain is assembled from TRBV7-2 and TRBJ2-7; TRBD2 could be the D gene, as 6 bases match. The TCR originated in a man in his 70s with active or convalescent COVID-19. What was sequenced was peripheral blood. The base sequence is TGTGCCAGCAGCATTAGCGGAACCTACGAGCAGTACTTC. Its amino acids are CASSISGTYEQYF.